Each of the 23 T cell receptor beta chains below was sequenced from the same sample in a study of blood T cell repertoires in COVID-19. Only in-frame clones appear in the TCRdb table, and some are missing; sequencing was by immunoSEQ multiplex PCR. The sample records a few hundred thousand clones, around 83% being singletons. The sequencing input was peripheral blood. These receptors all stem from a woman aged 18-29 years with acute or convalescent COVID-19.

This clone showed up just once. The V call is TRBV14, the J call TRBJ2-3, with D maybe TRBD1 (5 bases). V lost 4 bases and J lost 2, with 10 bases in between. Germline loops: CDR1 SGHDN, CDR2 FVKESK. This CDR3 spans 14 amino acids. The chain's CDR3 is CASSPRQNTDTQYF. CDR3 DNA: TGTGCCAGCAGCCCCAGACAGAACACAGATACGCAGTATTTT.

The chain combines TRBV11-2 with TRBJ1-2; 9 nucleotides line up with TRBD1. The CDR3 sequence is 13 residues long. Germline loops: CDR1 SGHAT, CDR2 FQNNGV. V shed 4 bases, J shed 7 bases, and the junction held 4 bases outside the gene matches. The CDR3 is CASSWDREGGYTF. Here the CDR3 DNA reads TGTGCCAGCAGCTGGGACAGGGAAGGTGGCTACACCTTC.

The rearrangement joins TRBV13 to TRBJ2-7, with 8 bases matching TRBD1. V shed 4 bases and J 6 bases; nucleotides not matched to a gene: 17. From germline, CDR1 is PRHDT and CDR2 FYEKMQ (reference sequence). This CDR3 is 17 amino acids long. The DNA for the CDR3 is TGTGCCAGCAGCTCCCGGACAGGGCTAGTACCTATCGGCGAGCAGTACTTC. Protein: CASSSRTGLVPIGEQYF.

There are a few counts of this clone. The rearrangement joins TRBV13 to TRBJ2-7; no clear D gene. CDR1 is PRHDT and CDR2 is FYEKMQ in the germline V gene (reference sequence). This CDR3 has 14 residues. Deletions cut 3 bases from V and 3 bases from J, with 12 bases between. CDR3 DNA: TGTGCCAGCAGCTTTAACTATCGCGGCTACGAGCAGTACTTC. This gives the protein CASSFNYRGYEQYF.

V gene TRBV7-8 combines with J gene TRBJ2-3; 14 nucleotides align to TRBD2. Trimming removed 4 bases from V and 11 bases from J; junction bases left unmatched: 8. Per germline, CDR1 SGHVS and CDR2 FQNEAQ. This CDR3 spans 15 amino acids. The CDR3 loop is CASSSNGLAGGGQYF. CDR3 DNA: TGTGCCAGCAGCTCAAACGGACTAGCGGGAGGTGGGCAGTATTTT. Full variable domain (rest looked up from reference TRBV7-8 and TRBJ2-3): GAGVSQSPRYKVAKRGQDVALRCDPISGHVSLFWYQQALGQGPEFLTYFQNEAQLDKSGLPSDRFFAERPEGSVSTLKIQRTQQEDSAVYLCASSSNGLAGGGQYFGPGTRLTVL.

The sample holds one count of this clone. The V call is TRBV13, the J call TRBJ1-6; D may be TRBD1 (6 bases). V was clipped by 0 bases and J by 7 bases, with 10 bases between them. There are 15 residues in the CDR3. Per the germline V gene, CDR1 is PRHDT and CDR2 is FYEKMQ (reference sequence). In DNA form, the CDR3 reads TGTGCCAGCAGCTTAGGCAGGGGTGCAAATTCACCCCTCCACTTT. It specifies CASSLGRGANSPLHF.

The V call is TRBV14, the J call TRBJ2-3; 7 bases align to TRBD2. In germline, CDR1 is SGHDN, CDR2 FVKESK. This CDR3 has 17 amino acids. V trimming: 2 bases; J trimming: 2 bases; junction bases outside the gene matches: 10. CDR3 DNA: TGTGCCAGCAGCCAACTAGGGGTGGCGGGAGTCACAGATACGCAGTATTTT. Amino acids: CASSQLGVAGVTDTQYF.

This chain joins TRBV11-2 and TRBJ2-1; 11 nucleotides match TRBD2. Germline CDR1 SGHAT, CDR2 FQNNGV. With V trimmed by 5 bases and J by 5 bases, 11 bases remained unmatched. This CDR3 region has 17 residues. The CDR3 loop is CASSLRLLGLADNEQFF. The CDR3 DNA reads TGTGCCAGCAGCCTTCGGTTACTGGGACTAGCGGACAATGAGCAGTTCTTC. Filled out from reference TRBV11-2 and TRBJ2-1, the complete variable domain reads EAGVAQSPRYKIIEKRQSVAFWCNPISGHATLYWYQQILGQGPKLLIQFQNNGVVDDSQLPKDRFSAERLKGVDSTLKIQPAKLEDSAVYLCASSLRLLGLADNEQFFGPGTRLTVL.

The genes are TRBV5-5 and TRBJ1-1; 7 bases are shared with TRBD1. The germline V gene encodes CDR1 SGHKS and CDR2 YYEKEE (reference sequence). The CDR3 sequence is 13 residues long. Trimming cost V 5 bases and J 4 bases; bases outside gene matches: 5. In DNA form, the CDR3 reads TGTGCCAGCAGGGGGACAGCCACCACTGAAGCTTTCTTT. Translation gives CASRGTATTEAFF. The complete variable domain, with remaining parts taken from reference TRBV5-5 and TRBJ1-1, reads DAGVTQSPTHLIKTRGQQVTLRCSPISGHKSVSWYQQVLGQGPQFIFQYYEKEERGRGNFPDRFSARQFPNYSSELNVNALLLGDSALYLCASRGTATTEAFFGQGTRLTVV.

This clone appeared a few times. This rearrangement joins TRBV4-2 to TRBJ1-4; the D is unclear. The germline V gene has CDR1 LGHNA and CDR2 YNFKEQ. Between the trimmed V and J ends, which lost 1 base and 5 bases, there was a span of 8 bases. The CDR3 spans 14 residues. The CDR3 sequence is CASSQGSGNEKLFF. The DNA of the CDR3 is TGTGCCAGCAGCCAAGGGTCGGGGAATGAAAAACTGTTTTTT.

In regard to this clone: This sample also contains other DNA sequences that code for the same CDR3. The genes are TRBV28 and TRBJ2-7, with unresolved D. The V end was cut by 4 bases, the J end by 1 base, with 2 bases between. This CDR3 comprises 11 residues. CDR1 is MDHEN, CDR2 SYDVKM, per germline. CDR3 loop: CASSSSYEQYF. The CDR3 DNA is TGTGCCAGCAGTTCATCCTACGAGCAGTACTTC.

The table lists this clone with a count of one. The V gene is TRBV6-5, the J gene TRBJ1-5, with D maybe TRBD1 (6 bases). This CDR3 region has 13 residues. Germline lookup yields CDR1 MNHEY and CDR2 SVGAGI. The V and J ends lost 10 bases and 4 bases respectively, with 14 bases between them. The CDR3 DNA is TGTGCCACATTACAGGGAAGTAATCAGCCCCAGCATTTT. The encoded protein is CATLQGSNQPQHF.

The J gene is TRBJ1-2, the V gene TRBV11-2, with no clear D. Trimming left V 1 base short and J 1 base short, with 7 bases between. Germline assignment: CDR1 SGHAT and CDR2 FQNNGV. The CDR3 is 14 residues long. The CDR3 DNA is TGTGCCAGCAGCTTAGGTGGCAGTAACTATGGCTACACCTTC. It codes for CASSLGGSNYGYTF.

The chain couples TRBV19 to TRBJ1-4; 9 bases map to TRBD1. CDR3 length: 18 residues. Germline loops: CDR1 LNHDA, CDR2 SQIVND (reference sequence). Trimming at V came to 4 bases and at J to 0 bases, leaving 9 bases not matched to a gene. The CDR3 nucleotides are TGTGCCAGTAGTACTCCCCCCGGGACAGGGCCAACTAATGAAAAACTGTTTTTT. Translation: CASSTPPGTGPTNEKLFF.

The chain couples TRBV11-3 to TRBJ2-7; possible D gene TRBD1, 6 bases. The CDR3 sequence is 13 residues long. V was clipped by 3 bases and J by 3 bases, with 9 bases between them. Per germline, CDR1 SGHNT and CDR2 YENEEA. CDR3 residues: CASSLEQGYEQYF. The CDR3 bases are TGTGCCAGCAGCTTGGAACAGGGCTACGAGCAGTACTTC.

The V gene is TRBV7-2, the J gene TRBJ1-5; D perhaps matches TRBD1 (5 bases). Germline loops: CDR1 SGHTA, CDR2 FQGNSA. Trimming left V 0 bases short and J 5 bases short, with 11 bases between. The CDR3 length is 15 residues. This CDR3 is CASSLAPGGDQPQHF. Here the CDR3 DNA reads TGTGCCAGCAGCTTAGCACCGGGGGGGGATCAGCCCCAGCATTTT.

CDR3 region: CASSLERAGGSLNEQFF. The CDR3 region has the DNA TGTGCCAGCAGCTTAGAACGAGCGGGAGGGTCTCTCAATGAGCAGTTCTTC. This chain joins TRBV11-2 and TRBJ2-1; 10 bases are a match to TRBD2. V lost 0 bases to trimming and J lost 6 bases; unmatched junction nucleotides: 8. Germline V CDR1 and CDR2: SGHAT, FQNNGV. This CDR3 spans 17 amino acids.

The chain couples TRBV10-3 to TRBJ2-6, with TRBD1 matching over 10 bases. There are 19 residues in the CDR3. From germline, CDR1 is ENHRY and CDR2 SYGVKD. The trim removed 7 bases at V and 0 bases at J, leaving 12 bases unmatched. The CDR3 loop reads CAINTMLGQGPSGANVLTF. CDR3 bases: TGTGCCATCAATACGATGTTGGGACAGGGGCCCTCTGGGGCCAACGTCCTGACTTTC.

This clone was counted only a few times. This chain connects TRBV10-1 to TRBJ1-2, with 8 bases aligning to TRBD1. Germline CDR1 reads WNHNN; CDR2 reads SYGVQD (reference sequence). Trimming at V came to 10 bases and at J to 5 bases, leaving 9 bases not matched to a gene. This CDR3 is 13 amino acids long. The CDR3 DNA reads TGCGCCAACGCGACAGGGGAGGGTTATGGCTACACCTTC. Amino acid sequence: CANATGEGYGYTF.

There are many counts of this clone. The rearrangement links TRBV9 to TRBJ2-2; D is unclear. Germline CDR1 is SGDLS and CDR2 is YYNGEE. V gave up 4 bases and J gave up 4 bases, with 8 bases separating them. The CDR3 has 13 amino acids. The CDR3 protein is CASSTRPTGELFF. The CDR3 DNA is TGTGCCAGCAGCACACGCCCCACCGGGGAGCTGTTTTTT.

The CDR3 DNA reads TGCGCCAGCAGCCAAGGGGGGGGACAGGGACGATACTATGGCTACACCTTC. It specifies CASSQGGGQGRYYGYTF. V gene TRBV4-3 combines with J gene TRBJ1-2; 9 positions match TRBD1. Germline V CDR1 and CDR2: LGHNA, YSLEER. V shed 1 base and J 3 bases; nucleotides not matched to a gene: 9. CDR3 length: 17 amino acids.

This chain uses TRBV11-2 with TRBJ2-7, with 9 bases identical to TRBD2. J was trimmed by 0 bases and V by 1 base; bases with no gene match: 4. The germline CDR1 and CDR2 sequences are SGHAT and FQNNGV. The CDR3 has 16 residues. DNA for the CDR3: TGTGCCAGCAGCTTAGCTAGCGGGACTGTCTCCTACGAGCAGTACTTC. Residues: CASSLASGTVSYEQYF.

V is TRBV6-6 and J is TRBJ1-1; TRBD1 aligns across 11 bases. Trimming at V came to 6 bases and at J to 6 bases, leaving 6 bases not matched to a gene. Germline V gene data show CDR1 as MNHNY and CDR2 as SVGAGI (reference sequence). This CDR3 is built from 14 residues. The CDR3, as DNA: TGTGCCAGCAGCAGAGGACAGGGGGCCTCTGAAGCTTTCTTT. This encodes CASSRGQGASEAFF.